This T cell receptor (beta chain) stems from a study of cytomegalovirus exposure and HLA in healthy donors. As for the study in general: Among several hundred genotyped donors, roughly 80% fell in the Caucasian-associated ancestry cluster. Whole-study findings and limits: Rarity marked most TCR sequences, yet some public TCRs occurred in many donors. Presence/absence analyses supposed approximately even sequencing depth among donors. Being productive about 90% or about 30% of the time was typical of most TCR beta V segments in an earlier analysis.

CDR3 length equals 13 residues. Per germline, CDR1 MNHEY and CDR2 SVGAGI. V gave up 2 bases and J gave up 7 bases; unmatched junction bases: 2. As regards this clone: The antigen is unknown.

In the PCR, 60 Vbeta and 13 Jbeta primers were used. Assay used: immunoSEQ multiplex PCR; TCRdb lists only in-frame clones, some missing. In all, the sample yields about 140,000 clones. The origin of this receptor is a woman aged 18-29 years in good health and CMV-seronegative. The rearrangement joins TRBV6-5 to TRBJ1-2, with 9 nucleotides matching TRBD1. The sequenced sample consisted of PBMCs. Here the CDR3 DNA reads TGTGCCAGCAGTTACGGGACAGGGTCTGGCTACACCTTC. Residues: CASSYGTGSGYTF.